This T cell receptor beta chain was sequenced in a study of T-cell memory formation after mild COVID-19. TCRdb analysed the 5' RACE reads with MiXCR anew, one entry per CDR3 protein. The data contain about 560,000 distinct CDR3 sequences, roughly 17% of them singletons. Per germline, CDR1 DFQATT and CDR2 SNEGSKA (reference sequence). The CDR3 is 14 amino acids. The V end was cut by 5 bases, the J end by 7 bases, with 15 bases between. General study points: Confirmation was lacking for SARS-CoV-2 specificity of second-wave clones that peaked on day 37. A balance of CD4 and CD8 characterized clones contracting day 15 to 85, whereas later expanders leaned CD4+.

Worth noting for this clonotype: The antigen is not known.

Material for sequencing was PBMCs or a T cell subset sorted from them (not recorded which). The V call is TRBV20-1, the J call TRBJ1-6; no definite D call. The receptor's source is an adult woman who had mild COVID-19 (a few samples of this study predate the infection). Cell type and time point are not known. As DNA, the CDR3 is TGCAGTGCTTCACTTGGAGGTAACAATTCACCCCTCCACTTT. It translates to CSASLGGNNSPLHF.